What follows are 13 T cell receptor beta chains derived from one specimen sequenced in a study of blood T cells in healthy people across ages. Primers used in a second PCR of roughly 7 to 12 cycles were a sample-barcoded 5' primer and a J-beta primer mix. MiXCR was run by TCRdb on the 5' RACE reads, yielding one entry per CDR3 protein. The table has approximately 2,000,000 distinct CDR3 sequences, about two fifths seen once. The sample consisted of blood. The source of these receptors is a human donor in good health.

This chain links TRBV7-8 with TRBJ1-4; 7 nucleotides agree with TRBD1. CDR3 length: 15 residues. The J segment lost 1 base and the V segment lost 5 bases, leaving 4 bases of the junction unmatched. The germline gives CDR1 SGHVS, CDR2 FQNEAQ. The CDR3 is CASSRYRGTNEKLFF. The CDR3 DNA follows: TGTGCCAGCAGCCGCTACAGGGGAACTAATGAAAAACTGTTTTTT. Together with reference TRBV7-8 and TRBJ1-4, the CDR3 gives the full variable domain: GAGVSQSPRYKVAKRGQDVALRCDPISGHVSLFWYQQALGQGPEFLTYFQNEAQLDKSGLPSDRFFAERPEGSVSTLKIQRTQQEDSAVYLCASSRYRGTNEKLFFGSGTQLSVL.

The chain joins TRBV20-1 to TRBJ2-7, with D possibly being TRBD1 or TRBD2 (5 bases each). Trimming pared 5 bases from V and 0 bases from J, leaving 11 bases between. Looked up from germline, CDR1 is DFQATT and CDR2 is SNEGSKA (reference sequence). The CDR3 is 13 residues long. The DNA of the CDR3 is TGCAGTGCTGACCGGGGCACCTCCTACGAGCAGTACTTC. Amino acids: CSADRGTSYEQYF.

This clonotype has just a few counts. This chain connects TRBV12-3 or TRBV12-4 to TRBJ1-2; D is uncertain. This CDR3 has 14 residues. Trimming took 2 bases from V and 7 from J, leaving 14 bases between them. The CDR3 reads CASSLTALVTGYTF. The CDR3 nucleotides read TGTGCCAGCAGTTTAACGGCCCTGGTCACTGGCTACACCTTC.

This sequence joins TRBV2 and TRBJ1-1, with 8 bases aligning to TRBD1. V shed 7 bases, J shed 6 bases, and the junction held 1 base outside the gene matches. The CDR3 contains 11 residues. The germline gives CDR1 SNHLY, CDR2 FYNNEI. The CDR3 sequence is CASIQGAEAFF. The CDR3 coding sequence is TGTGCCAGCATACAGGGGGCTGAAGCTTTCTTT.

This clonotype turned up a few times. This chain uses TRBV4-3 with TRBJ2-7; D gene ambiguous. V was pared by 4 bases and J by 4 bases, with 14 bases between. Germline V gives CDR1 LGHNA, CDR2 YSLEER. The CDR3 contains 14 residues. The CDR3 coding sequence is TGCGCCAGCAGCCCGCGGTCTGTTTTTTACGAGCAGTACTTC. Its protein is CASSPRSVFYEQYF.

This clonotype was detected only a few times. The rearrangement uses TRBV6-5 and TRBJ1-2; the D gene is possibly TRBD1 (5 bases). The CDR3 is made up of 14 amino acids. The V gene's germline CDR1 is MNHEY and CDR2 SVGAGI. V was pared by 0 bases and J by 8 bases, with 13 bases between. The CDR3 nucleotides read TGTGCCAGCAGTTACTCGATACAGGTTGTAGGCTACACCTTC. As protein: CASSYSIQVVGYTF.

The chain carries TRBV29-1 and TRBJ2-5, with D hard to call. The J call may be faulty, since TRBJ2-7 better matches the DNA end. The CDR3 runs to 13 residues. Germline CDR1 and CDR2: SQVTM and ANQGSEA. CDR3 DNA sequence: TGCAGCGTTGAAGATCAAAACAGCGACGAGCAGTACTTC. Amino acid sequence: CSVEDQNSDEQYF.

The V call is TRBV7-2, the J call TRBJ1-2; 7 bases match TRBD1. V trimming: 2 bases; J trimming: 8 bases; junction bases outside the gene matches: 8. CDR3 length: 14 residues. The germline gives CDR1 SGHTA, CDR2 FQGNSA. CDR3 residues: CASSLSWDSGGYTF. The CDR3, as DNA: TGTGCCAGCAGCTTATCCTGGGACAGTGGAGGCTACACCTTC.

The chain recombines TRBV4-3 with TRBJ2-1; possibly TRBD1 or TRBD2 for D (6 bases each). V was pared by 0 bases and J by 6 bases, with 27 bases between. This CDR3 has 20 residues. Germline V CDR1 and CDR2: LGHNA, YSLEER. CDR3 loop: CASSQDKGRGKEGLINEQFF. Written as DNA, the CDR3 is TGCGCCAGCAGCCAAGATAAGGGCAGGGGTAAGGAGGGTCTAATCAATGAGCAGTTCTTC.

This clonotype was picked up a small number of times. V is TRBV28 and J is TRBJ2-5, with TRBD2 identical over 12 bases. The germline CDR1 and CDR2 sequences are MDHEN and SYDVKM. CDR3 length equals 16 residues. Trimming took 4 bases from V and 5 from J; bases not matched to a gene: 8. CDR3 coding DNA: TGTGCCAGCAGTTCCCCACTAGCGGGGGGTGGGGAGACCCAGTACTTC. This codes for CASSSPLAGGGETQYF.

In this sample, this clonotype turned up a few times. The chain carries TRBV4-1 and TRBJ1-6; a weak D match, TRBD1 (6 bases). From germline, CDR1 is MGHRA and CDR2 YSYEKL. This CDR3 has 16 amino acids. Trimming cost V 8 bases and J 0 bases, with 14 bases left between them. The CDR3 sequence: CASQNTGSSYNSPLHF. CDR3 nucleotides: TGCGCCAGCCAAAACACAGGGAGCTCCTATAATTCACCCCTCCACTTT.

A word on this clonotype: This may be a read error, as it is one base from a much larger clone. This sequence joins TRBV29-1 and TRBJ2-5, with 7 positions matching TRBD1. The V segment lost 7 bases and the J segment 5 bases; nucleotides outside the gene matches: 7. CDR3 length equals 12 residues. The germline V gene encodes CDR1 SQVTM and CDR2 ANQGSEA. This chain's CDR3 is CSGTDRRETQYF. The CDR3 bases are TGCAGCGGGACGGACAGGCGGGAGACCCAGTACTTC.

This chain connects TRBV11-2 to TRBJ1-1, with 7 bases matching TRBD1. Germline trimming cut 2 bases from V and 1 base from J; bases unmatched to any gene: 1. The germline gives CDR1 SGHAT, CDR2 FQNNGV. This CDR3 region has 14 residues. The CDR3: CASSLWDRNTEAFF. Written as DNA, the CDR3 is TGTGCCAGCAGCTTATGGGACAGGAACACTGAAGCTTTCTTT.